This T cell receptor beta chain was sequenced during a study of T cell clonotyping in hematopoietic cell transplantation. A remark on this clone: Its cognate antigen is unknown.

Findings of the study overall: Cells were unsorted, so CD4 and CD8 contributions were not separated. Recipient TCR diversity dropped after transplant; expanded clonotypes rose from day 30 to 180.

The repertoire was sequenced with immunoSEQ multiplex PCR; TCRdb's copy has only in-frame clones and lacks some. The sample shows 35,000 to 45,000 clones, roughly 92% of them seen only once. Sample: peripheral blood mononuclear cells. This TCR came from a woman aged 45-60 years in good health. Some clones in this sample may be carry-over from other donors' samples.

CDR3 region: CASSQPAGTAEGYTF. For the CDR3, the DNA is TGCGCCAGCAGCCAGCCGGCAGGAACCGCGGAGGGCTACACCTTC. V and J are TRBV4-1 and TRBJ1-2, with unresolved D. Germline CDR1 and CDR2: MGHRA and YSYEKL. The CDR3 has 15 amino acids. The V gene lost 3 bases and the J gene lost 8 bases, with 19 bases spanning the gap.